This T cell receptor (beta chain) was captured by sequencing in a study of identical twins. Overall study findings and caveats: Its conclusions, products of cross-sectional statistical analysis, did not come from following the same donors. Where out-of-frame alpha sequences were twin-shared, they showed excess low generation probability. Fewer insertions marked abundant cord blood beta clonotypes; young adult naive trended weakly, memory not at all.

On this clonotype: Its specificity is unknown.

The CDR3 loop spans 19 amino acids. Losses at the gene ends were 1 base for V and 5 bases for J; bases not matched to a gene: 11. Per the germline V gene, CDR1 is SGHAT and CDR2 is FQDESV (reference sequence). A universal primer site was incorporated via template switching, and the cDNA contained unique molecular identifiers. Each CDR3 protein is one row after TCRdb ran MiXCR on the 5' RACE reads. Of 650,000 to 800,000 distinct CDR3 sequences in the sample, 8.6% are singletons; the top ten hold 0.98%. The same data also went into a second study, on yellow fever vaccine responses in identical twins.

Specimen: PBMCs. The source is a woman younger than 35 in good health. This rearrangement joins TRBV11-1 to TRBJ2-6; 10 bases map to TRBD1. The CDR3 DNA is TGTGCCAGCAGCTTAGTAATAAGCGGACAGGGGGGTTGGGCCAACGTCCTGACTTTC. It codes for CASSLVISGQGGWANVLTF.